The 21 T cell receptor beta chains in this list originate from one sample, sequenced in a study of cytomegalovirus exposure and HLA in healthy donors. The PCR made use of 60 Vbeta and 13 Jbeta primers. The table came from immunoSEQ multiplex PCR; TCRdb's copy has only in-frame clones and leaves some out. The sample includes 120,000 or so clones, approximately 10% of them seen just once. The specimen was PBMCs. The receptor source for this set is a woman aged 18-30 years in good health and CMV-seropositive.

The V call is TRBV6-5, the J call TRBJ1-5, with a tentative D call TRBD1 (6 bases). Between the trimmed V and J ends, which lost 7 bases and 5 bases, there was a span of 12 bases. Germline CDR1 MNHEY, CDR2 SVGAGI. This CDR3 is built from 13 residues. CDR3 in DNA: TGTGCCAGCACAACAGGGAGAGATCAGCCCCAGCATTTT. Protein: CASTTGRDQPQHF.

The chain recombines TRBV5-6 with TRBJ2-2; 9 bases align to TRBD1. Trimming cost V 0 bases and J 4 bases; bases outside gene matches: 7. Germline lookup yields CDR1 SGHDT and CDR2 YYEEEE. There are 17 residues in the CDR3. The CDR3 sequence is CASSLAKQGARTGELFF. The CDR3 DNA follows: TGTGCCAGCAGCTTGGCCAAACAGGGGGCCCGCACCGGGGAGCTGTTTTTT.

This clone was seen more than once but under ten times. V is TRBV5-1 and J is TRBJ1-5; TRBD1 aligns across 10 bases. The CDR3 has 15 residues. Trimming at V came to 4 bases and at J to 2 bases, leaving 3 bases not matched to a gene. CDR1 SGHRS and CDR2 YFSETQ come from the germline V gene. The chain's CDR3 is CASSETGGGNQPQHF. Written as DNA, the CDR3 is TGCGCCAGCAGCGAGACAGGGGGCGGCAATCAGCCCCAGCATTTT.

In its sample, this clone was seen a few times. V is TRBV27 and J is TRBJ1-1; TRBD1 might be the D (5 bases). Germline loops: CDR1 MNHEY, CDR2 SMNVEV (reference sequence). The V gene lost 6 bases and the J gene lost 0 bases, with 14 bases spanning the gap. This CDR3 region has 15 residues. In DNA form, the CDR3 reads TGTGCCAGCAGAGAGGCAGGGTTCATGAACACTGAAGCTTTCTTT. Translated, it gives CASREAGFMNTEAFF.

This chain joins TRBV30 and TRBJ2-1, with 8 bases matching TRBD1. CDR1 and CDR2 (germline): GTSNPN, SVGIG (reference sequence). The junction had 5 bases not matched to a gene; V was cut back by 2 bases and J by 5 bases. The CDR3 totals 14 residues. For the CDR3, the DNA is TGTGCCTGGAGTCCCGACAGGGGCGACAATGAGCAGTTCTTC. Translating it yields CAWSPDRGDNEQFF.

Worth noting for this clone: Other DNA sequences in this specimen translate into the identical CDR3. V is TRBV6-6 and J is TRBJ2-2; D gene ambiguous. The CDR3 is 14 residues long. V gave up 0 bases and J gave up 4 bases, with 6 bases separating them. The germline V gene encodes CDR1 MNHNY and CDR2 SVGAGI (reference sequence). CDR3 sequence (DNA): TGTGCCAGCAGTTACTCGAGGCTCACCGGGGAGCTGTTTTTT. It specifies CASSYSRLTGELFF.

This clone has ten or more counts. CDR3 sequence (DNA): TGTGCCATCAGTGGTCGCGGGATGTCCTACAATGAGCAGTTCTTC. The encoded protein is CAISGRGMSYNEQFF. The V and J genes are TRBV10-3 and TRBJ2-1, with D possibly TRBD2 on 6 matching bases. Trimming stripped 4 bases from V and 1 base from J, with 11 bases between. Germline CDR1 is ENHRY and CDR2 is SYGVKD. The CDR3 loop spans 15 amino acids.

This clone was counted only a few times. The V call is TRBV2, the J call TRBJ2-7, with 9 positions matching TRBD1. After removal of 8 bases from V and 4 bases from J, the junction contained 3 bases not matched to a gene. This CDR3 is built from 12 residues. Germline assignment: CDR1 SNHLY and CDR2 FYNNEI. CDR3 nucleotides: TGTGCCAGCGGGACAGGGACGTACGAGCAGTACTTC. Translated, it gives CASGTGTYEQYF. Combining the CDR3 with reference TRBV2 and TRBJ2-7 gives the whole variable domain EPEVTQTPSHQVTQMGQEVILRCVPISNHLYFYWYRQILGQKVEFLVSFYNNEISEKSEIFDDQFSVERPDGSNFTLKIRSTKLEDSAMYFCASGTGTYEQYFGPGTRLTVT.

This clone has just a few counts. The chain recombines TRBV6-5 with TRBJ1-4; 10 positions match TRBD1. CDR3 length: 16 residues. With 4 bases clipped from V and 6 bases from J, the junction kept 8 bases outside the gene matches. CDR1 MNHEY and CDR2 SVGAGI come from the germline V gene. This CDR3 reads CASSFSGTGADEKLFF. The CDR3 DNA reads as TGTGCCAGCAGTTTCTCCGGGACAGGGGCGGATGAAAAACTGTTTTTT.

This clone was observed a handful of times. This chain joins TRBV5-1 and TRBJ1-1; D perhaps matches TRBD1 (5 bases). The germline V gene encodes CDR1 SGHRS and CDR2 YFSETQ. Trimming shortened V by 0 bases and J by 1 base, and 7 bases separated the two germline ends. The CDR3 has 14 amino acids. The CDR3 loop reads CASSLGQPNTEAFF. For the CDR3, the DNA is TGCGCCAGCAGCTTGGGACAGCCGAACACTGAAGCTTTCTTT.

The chain joins TRBV6-6 to TRBJ1-2, with D perhaps matching TRBD1 (5 bases). The germline CDR1 and CDR2 sequences are MNHNY and SVGAGI (reference sequence). Trimming removed 11 bases at V and 4 bases at J, with 14 bases between. This CDR3 has 12 amino acids. CDR3 bases: TGTGCCGCGGGGCAGGACCTCTATGGCTACACCTTC. This codes for CAAGQDLYGYTF.

This clone was found a few times. The chain is built from TRBV9 and TRBJ1-1, with D perhaps TRBD1 (5 bases). This CDR3 is 12 amino acids long. CDR1 is SGDLS and CDR2 is YYNGEE in the germline V gene. V was trimmed by 0 bases and J by 6 bases, leaving 6 bases between them. The CDR3 nucleotides are TGTGCCAGCAGCGTAGGGACATCTGAAGCTTTCTTT. Residues: CASSVGTSEAFF.

This clone has only a few counts. This chain connects TRBV5-6 to TRBJ1-2; the D gene is possibly TRBD1 (5 bases). V lost 0 bases and J 5 bases, leaving 14 bases between the germline ends. The CDR3 consists of 15 residues. Germline CDR1 and CDR2: SGHDT and YYEEEE. The CDR3 sequence: CASSLGDRGPYGYTF. CDR3 in DNA: TGTGCCAGCAGCTTGGGCGACAGAGGACCTTATGGCTACACCTTC.

This clone was observed a handful of times. The chain carries TRBV4-2 and TRBJ2-2; TRBD1 is a possible D gene (6 bases). V was cut by 1 base and J by 0 bases, with 9 bases left in between. The CDR3 totals 16 residues. Germline V CDR1 and CDR2: LGHNA, YNFKEQ. CDR3 coding DNA: TGTGCCAGCAGCCAAGGGGACAATTCGAACACCGGGGAGCTGTTTTTT. This codes for CASSQGDNSNTGELFF.

This clone was observed many times. V gene TRBV6-1 combines with J gene TRBJ2-3; D is uncertain. The CDR3 runs 16 residues. The germline CDR1 and CDR2 sequences are MNHNS and SASEGT. V was shortened by 2 bases and J by 0 bases, with 12 bases between the two germline ends. CDR3 nucleotides: TGTGCCAGCAGTGAAATAGGAGTAACTAGCACAGATACGCAGTATTTT. Its translation: CASSEIGVTSTDTQYF.

This clone was counted between two and nine times. CDR3 amino acids: CASRSQGTEAFF. As DNA, the CDR3 is TGTGCCAGTAGGTCCCAGGGGACTGAAGCTTTCTTT. The rearrangement uses TRBV19 and TRBJ1-1, with D perhaps TRBD1 (6 bases). Per the germline V gene, CDR1 is LNHDA and CDR2 is SQIVND (reference sequence). V lost 6 bases and J lost 5, with 10 bases in between. This CDR3 comprises 12 residues.

The chain carries TRBV28 and TRBJ2-7, with 7 bases fitting TRBD2. The CDR3 length is 16 residues. CDR1 and CDR2 from the germline V gene are MDHEN and SYDVKM. V lost 7 bases to trimming and J lost 1 base; unmatched junction nucleotides: 13. The CDR3 sequence: CASNTPGTISSYEQYF. CDR3 DNA sequence: TGTGCCAGCAATACACCCGGGACTATTTCTTCCTACGAGCAGTACTTC. Combining the CDR3 with reference TRBV28 and TRBJ2-7 gives the whole variable domain DVKVTQSSRYLVKRTGEKVFLECVQDMDHENMFWYRQDPGLGLRLIYFSYDVKMKEKGDIPEGYSVSREKKERFSLILESASTNQTSMYLCASNTPGTISSYEQYFGPGTRLTVT.

The table lists this clone with a few counts. The chain uses TRBV5-1 and TRBJ2-1; 7 bases match TRBD2. Losses at the gene ends were 1 base for V and 5 bases for J; bases not matched to a gene: 6. CDR3 length: 15 residues. The V gene's germline CDR1 is SGHRS and CDR2 YFSETQ. The CDR3 DNA reads TGCGCCAGCAGCTTGCTAGCGGAAGGGAACAATGAGCAGTTCTTC. Translation gives CASSLLAEGNNEQFF.

V gene TRBV6-1 combines with J gene TRBJ2-1, with TRBD2 matching 7 bases. Per the germline V gene, CDR1 is MNHNS and CDR2 is SASEGT. This CDR3 has 15 amino acids. V lost 8 bases, J lost 6 bases, and 13 bases stayed unmatched. The CDR3 sequence: CASGGLAGAINEQFF. CDR3 sequence (DNA): TGTGCCAGCGGGGGACTGGCGGGAGCGATCAATGAGCAGTTCTTC.

The chain uses TRBV5-4 and TRBJ2-7, with D perhaps matching TRBD1 (6 bases). Trimming took off 0 bases at V and 2 bases at J, with 21 bases between the two ends. Germline V gives CDR1 SGHNT, CDR2 YYREEE (reference sequence). This CDR3 has 18 amino acids. The CDR3 protein is CASSLVALDSPYPYEQYV. CDR3 in DNA: TGTGCCAGCAGCTTGGTTGCGCTGGACAGCCCATATCCCTACGAGCAGTACGTC.

This clone was observed a few times. This chain joins TRBV5-5 and TRBJ2-7; the D is unclear. Germline loops: CDR1 SGHKS, CDR2 YYEKEE (reference sequence). The CDR3 has 11 amino acids. Trimming cost V 5 bases and J 3 bases, with 6 bases left between them. CDR3 sequence: CASSPNYEQYF. The CDR3 nucleotides read TGTGCCAGCAGTCCAAACTACGAGCAGTACTTC.